The 8 T cell receptor beta chains below come from one sample, sequenced in a study of T cells in Graves' hyperthyroidism and ophthalmopathy (dated by TCRdb to about 2019). The library was prepared using multiplex PCR. The sequencer listed for this sample is Illumina HiSeq 2000. The TCR beta CDR3 regions were amplified from the RNA transcripts. The TCR CDR3 was subjected to a first round of RT-PCR using the HTBI primer set and the Qiagen OneStep RT-PCR kit. The raw public reads went through TCRdb reprocessing: fastp at Q25, MiXCR clone calling, in-frame beta chains kept. One record per CDR3 amino acid sequence lists the most common genes and DNA. The sample profile shows some 720,000 distinct CDR3 sequences; roughly 17% of them were found once. Under 9.5% of the sample is in the top ten clones. Source material: blood. These receptors all come from a man between 18 and 29 years old with Graves' hyperthyroidism.

This clonotype was seen a handful of times. V usage is TRBV9 and J usage is TRBJ2-1; 15 nucleotides align to TRBD2. The CDR3 is 17 amino acids. The germline V gene has CDR1 SGDLS and CDR2 YYNGEE. V shed 4 bases, J shed 12 bases, and the junction held 14 bases outside the gene matches. DNA of the CDR3: TGTGCCAGCAGCTCCCGAGCCGGGACTAGCGGGAGGTATGGGCAGTTCTTC. Amino acid sequence: CASSSRAGTSGRYGQFF.

This clonotype was seen more than once but under ten times. This chain links TRBV6-4 with TRBJ1-5; D is uncertain. Germline V gene lookup returns CDR1 MRHNA and CDR2 SNTAGT. Deletions cut 9 bases from V and 9 bases from J, with 9 bases between. The CDR3 covers 10 residues. The CDR3 DNA reads as TGTGCCAGTCTCTTAGGGCCCCAGCATTTT. The encoded protein is CASLLGPQHF.

The V and J genes are TRBV25-1 and TRBJ2-3; unclear D gene. The CDR3 sequence is 15 residues long. CDR1 and CDR2 from the germline V gene are MGHDK and SYGVNS. Trimming stripped 6 bases from V and 4 bases from J, with 17 bases between. CDR3 residues: CASSLPGPVSDTQYF. The CDR3 nucleotides read TGTGCCAGCAGCCTTCCCGGCCCAGTCTCAGATACGCAGTATTTT.

The rearrangement joins TRBV20-1 to TRBJ2-7; 7 bases line up with TRBD1. CDR3 length: 16 amino acids. V lost 0 bases and J lost 1; bases outside the gene matches: 9. Looked up from germline, CDR1 is DFQATT and CDR2 is SNEGSKA (reference sequence). The CDR3 spells CSARDLRPDRSYEQYF. In DNA form, the CDR3 reads TGCAGTGCTAGAGATCTGAGACCGGACAGGTCCTACGAGCAGTACTTC.

At least ten counts were recorded for this clonotype. The chain is built from TRBV6-2 or TRBV6-3 and TRBJ2-1, with TRBD2 identical over 9 bases. CDR1 MNHEY and CDR2 SVGEGT come from the germline V gene. The CDR3 runs to 17 residues. V trimming: 5 bases; J trimming: 5 bases; junction bases outside the gene matches: 13. DNA of the CDR3: TGTGCCAGCAGTGACCAATACCTAGCGGGAAGGAACAATGAGCAGTTCTTC. Protein product: CASSDQYLAGRNNEQFF.

The CDR3 loop is CASSRTSGSWTDTQYF. The CDR3 bases are TGTGCCAGCAGCCGGACTAGTGGGAGTTGGACAGATACGCAGTATTTT. The V gene is TRBV4-2, the J gene TRBJ2-3, with 7 nucleotides matching TRBD2. V gave up 4 bases and J gave up 3 bases; unmatched junction bases: 10. CDR3 length: 16 amino acids. Germline V gene lookup returns CDR1 LGHNA and CDR2 YNFKEQ.

This clonotype has just a few counts. V gene TRBV7-8 combines with J gene TRBJ2-7; D is perhaps TRBD1 (6 bases). Trimming removed 2 bases at V and 3 bases at J, with 11 bases between. The CDR3 runs 14 residues. In germline, CDR1 is SGHVS, CDR2 FQNEAQ. The CDR3 loop reads CASSLWGLSYEQYF. The CDR3 nucleotides read TGTGCCAGCAGCTTATGGGGGCTGAGCTACGAGCAGTACTTC.

This clonotype was recorded many times. The rearrangement uses TRBV6-2 or TRBV6-3 and TRBJ2-1, with TRBD2 identical over 7 bases. Trimming cost V 7 bases and J 7 bases; bases outside gene matches: 7. The CDR3 loop spans 13 amino acids. In germline, CDR1 is MNHEY, CDR2 SVGEGT. CDR3 sequence reads: CASIPRGVNEQFF. The CDR3 bases are TGTGCCAGCATCCCCCGGGGGGTGAATGAGCAGTTCTTC.